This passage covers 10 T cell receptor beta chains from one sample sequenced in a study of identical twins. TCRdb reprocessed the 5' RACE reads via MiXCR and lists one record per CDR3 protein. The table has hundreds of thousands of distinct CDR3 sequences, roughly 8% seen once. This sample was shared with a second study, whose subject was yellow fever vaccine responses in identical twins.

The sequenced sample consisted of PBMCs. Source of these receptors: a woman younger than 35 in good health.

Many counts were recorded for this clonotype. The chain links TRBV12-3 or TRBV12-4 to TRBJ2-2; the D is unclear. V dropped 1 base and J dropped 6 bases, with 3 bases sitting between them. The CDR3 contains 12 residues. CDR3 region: CASSLGAGELFF. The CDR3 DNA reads TGTGCCAGCAGTTTAGGCGCCGGGGAGCTGTTTTTT.

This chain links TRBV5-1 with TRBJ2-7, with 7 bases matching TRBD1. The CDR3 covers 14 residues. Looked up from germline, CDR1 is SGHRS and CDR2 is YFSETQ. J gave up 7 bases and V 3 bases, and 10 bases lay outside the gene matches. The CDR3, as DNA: TGCGCCAGCAGCTCGACAGGGTCTACTCGGGAGCAGTACTTC. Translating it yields CASSSTGSTREQYF.

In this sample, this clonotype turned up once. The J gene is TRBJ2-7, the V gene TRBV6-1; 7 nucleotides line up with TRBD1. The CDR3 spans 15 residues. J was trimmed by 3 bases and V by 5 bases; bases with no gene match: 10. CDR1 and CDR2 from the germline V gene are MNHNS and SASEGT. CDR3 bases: TGTGCCAGCAGTAAACAGGGGTTAGGGGGCTACGAGCAGTACTTC. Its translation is CASSKQGLGGYEQYF.

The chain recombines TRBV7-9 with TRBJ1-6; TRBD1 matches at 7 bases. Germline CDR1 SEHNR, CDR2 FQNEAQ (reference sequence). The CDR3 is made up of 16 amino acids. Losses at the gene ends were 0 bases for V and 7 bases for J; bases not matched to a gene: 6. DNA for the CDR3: TGTGCCAGCAGCTTAGCAGGGGGGACAGAGAATTCACCCCTCCACTTT. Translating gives CASSLAGGTENSPLHF.

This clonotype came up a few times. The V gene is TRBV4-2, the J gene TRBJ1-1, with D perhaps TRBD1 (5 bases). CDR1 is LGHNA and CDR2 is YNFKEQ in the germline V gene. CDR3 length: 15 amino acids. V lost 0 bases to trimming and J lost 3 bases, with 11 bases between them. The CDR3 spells CASSQEAGRDTEAFF. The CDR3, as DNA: TGTGCCAGCAGCCAAGAGGCAGGGAGAGACACTGAAGCTTTCTTT.

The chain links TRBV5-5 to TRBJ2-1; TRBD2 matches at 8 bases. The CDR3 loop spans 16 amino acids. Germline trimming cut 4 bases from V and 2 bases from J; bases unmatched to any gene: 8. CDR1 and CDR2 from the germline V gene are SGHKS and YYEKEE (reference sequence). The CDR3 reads CASSGISAGAYNEQFF. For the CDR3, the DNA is TGTGCCAGCAGCGGAATCTCAGCGGGGGCCTACAATGAGCAGTTCTTC.

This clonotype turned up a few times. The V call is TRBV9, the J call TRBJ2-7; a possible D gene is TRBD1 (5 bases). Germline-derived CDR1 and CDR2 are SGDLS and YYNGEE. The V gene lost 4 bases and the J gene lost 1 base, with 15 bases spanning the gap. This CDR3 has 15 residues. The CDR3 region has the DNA TGTGCCAGCAGCACGACAGTCGACCCGTCCTACGAGCAGTACTTC. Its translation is CASSTTVDPSYEQYF.

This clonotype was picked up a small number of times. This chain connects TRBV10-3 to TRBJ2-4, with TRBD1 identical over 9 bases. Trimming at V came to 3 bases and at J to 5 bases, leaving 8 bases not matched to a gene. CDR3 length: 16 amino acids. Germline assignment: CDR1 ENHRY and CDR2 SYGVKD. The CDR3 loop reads CAISEVVGTGQNIQYF. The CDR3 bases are TGTGCCATCAGTGAAGTGGTTGGGACAGGGCAAAACATTCAGTACTTC.

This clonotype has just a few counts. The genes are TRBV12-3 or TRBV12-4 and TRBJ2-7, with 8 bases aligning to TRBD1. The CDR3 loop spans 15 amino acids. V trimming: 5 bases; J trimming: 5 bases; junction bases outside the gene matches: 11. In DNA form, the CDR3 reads TGTGCCAGCAGTACTTTCTGGGACAGGCTCAACGAGCAGTACTTC. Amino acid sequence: CASSTFWDRLNEQYF.

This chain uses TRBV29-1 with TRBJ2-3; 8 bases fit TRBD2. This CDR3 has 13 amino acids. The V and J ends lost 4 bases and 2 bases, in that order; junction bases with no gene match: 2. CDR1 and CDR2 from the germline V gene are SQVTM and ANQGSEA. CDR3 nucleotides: TGCAGCGTTGCCGGGGGGGCCACAGATACGCAGTATTTT. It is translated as CSVAGGATDTQYF.